This T cell receptor beta chain comes out of a study of T cell changes during pregnancy in multiple sclerosis (dated by TCRdb to the late 2010s). About the study as a whole: The study examined how the T cell repertoire changed over the course of pregnancy in women with multiple sclerosis.

In the germline V gene, CDR1 corresponds to SGHVS and CDR2 to FQNEAQ. V lost 1 base and J lost 3 bases, and the count of bases not matched to a germline gene is 7. The CDR3 contains 16 residues, cysteine and phenylalanine counted. Here the CDR3 DNA is all that survives: 48 bases in frame from base 1. Comments on this clone: Its antigen has not been determined. No base quality values were provided; no much bigger clone lies one nucleotide off.

Libraries were prepared through the immunoSEQ multiplex PCR assay. TCRdb took this table from immuneACCESS and kept in-frame rearrangements with V and J called. Such tables lack part of the clones; where checked against another copy, unresolved V genes explain under half of the gap, and the rest is unexplained. This sample is represented by about 59,000 clones; about 92% of them were singletons. The leading ten clones occupy about 2.5% of the sample. The chain is made from TRBV7-8 and TRBJ2-7, and 9 junction bases match TRBD2. The receptor was derived from a female donor with multiple sclerosis, enrolled in a pregnancy study. The specimen comprised peripheral blood, sampled in the first trimester of pregnancy. The CDR3 protein: CASSLGVAGVGYEQYF. In nucleotides, the sequence is TGTGCCAGCAGCTTAGGCGTAGCGGGAGTAGGCTACGAGCAGTACTTC.